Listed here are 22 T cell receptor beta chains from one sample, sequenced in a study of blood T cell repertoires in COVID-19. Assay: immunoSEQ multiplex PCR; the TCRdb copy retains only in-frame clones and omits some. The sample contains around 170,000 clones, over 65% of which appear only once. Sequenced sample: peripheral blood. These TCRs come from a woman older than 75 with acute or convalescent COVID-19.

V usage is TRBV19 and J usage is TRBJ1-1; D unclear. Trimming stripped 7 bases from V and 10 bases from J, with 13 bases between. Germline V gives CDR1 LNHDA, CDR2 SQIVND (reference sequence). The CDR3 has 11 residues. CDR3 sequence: CASTDDYRAFF. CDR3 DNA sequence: TGTGCCAGTACGGATGACTACCGAGCTTTCTTT. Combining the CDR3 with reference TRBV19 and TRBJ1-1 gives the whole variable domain DGGITQSPKYLFRKEGQNVTLSCEQNLNHDAMYWYRQDPGQGLRLIYYSQIVNDFQKGDIAEGYSVSREKKESFPLTVTSAQKNPTAFYLCASTDDYRAFFGQGTRLTVV.

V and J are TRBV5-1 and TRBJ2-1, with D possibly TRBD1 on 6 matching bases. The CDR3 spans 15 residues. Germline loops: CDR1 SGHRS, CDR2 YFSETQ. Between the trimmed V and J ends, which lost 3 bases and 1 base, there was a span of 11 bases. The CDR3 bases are TGCGCCAGCAGCTCCGGACAGTGGTCCTACAATGAGCAGTTCTTC. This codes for CASSSGQWSYNEQFF.

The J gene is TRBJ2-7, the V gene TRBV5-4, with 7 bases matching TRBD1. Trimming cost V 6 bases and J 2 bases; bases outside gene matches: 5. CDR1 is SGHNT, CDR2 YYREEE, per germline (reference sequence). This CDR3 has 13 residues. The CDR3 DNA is TGTGCCAGCAACAGGGACAGAACCTACGAGCAGTACTTC. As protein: CASNRDRTYEQYF.

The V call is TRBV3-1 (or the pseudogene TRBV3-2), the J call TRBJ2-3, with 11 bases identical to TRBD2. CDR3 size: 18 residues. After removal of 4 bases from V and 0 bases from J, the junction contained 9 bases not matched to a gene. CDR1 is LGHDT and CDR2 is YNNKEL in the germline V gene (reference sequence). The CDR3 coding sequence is TGTGCCAGCAGCCGCAATAGCGGGAGGGGTGCTAGCACAGATACGCAGTATTTT. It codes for CASSRNSGRGASTDTQYF.

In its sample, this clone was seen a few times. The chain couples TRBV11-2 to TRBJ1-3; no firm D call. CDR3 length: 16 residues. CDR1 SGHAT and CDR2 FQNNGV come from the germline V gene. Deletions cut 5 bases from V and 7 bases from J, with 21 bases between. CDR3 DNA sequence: TGTGCCAGCAGCCTAAACCCCTCGGGGAGCTTCAACACCATATATTTT. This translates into CASSLNPSGSFNTIYF.

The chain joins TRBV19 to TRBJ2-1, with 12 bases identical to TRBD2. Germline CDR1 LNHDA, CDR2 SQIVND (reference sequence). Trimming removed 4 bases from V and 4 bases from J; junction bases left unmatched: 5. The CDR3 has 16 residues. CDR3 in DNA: TGTGCCAGTAGTAGGCCTAGCGGGAGGGGGTACAATGAGCAGTTCTTC. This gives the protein CASSRPSGRGYNEQFF.

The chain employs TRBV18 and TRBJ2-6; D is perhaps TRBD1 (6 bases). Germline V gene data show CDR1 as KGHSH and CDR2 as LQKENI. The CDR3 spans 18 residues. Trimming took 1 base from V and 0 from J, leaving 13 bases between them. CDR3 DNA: TGTGCCAGCTCACCACGACTTATGGACAGCTCTGGGGCCAACGTCCTGACTTTC. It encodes CASSPRLMDSSGANVLTF.

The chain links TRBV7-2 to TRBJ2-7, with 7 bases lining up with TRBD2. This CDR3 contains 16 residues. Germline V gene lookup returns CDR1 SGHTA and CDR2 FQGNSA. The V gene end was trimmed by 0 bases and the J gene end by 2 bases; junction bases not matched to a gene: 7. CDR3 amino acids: CASSLAPGLGAYEQYF. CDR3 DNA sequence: TGTGCCAGCAGCTTAGCGCCAGGACTAGGGGCCTACGAGCAGTACTTC.

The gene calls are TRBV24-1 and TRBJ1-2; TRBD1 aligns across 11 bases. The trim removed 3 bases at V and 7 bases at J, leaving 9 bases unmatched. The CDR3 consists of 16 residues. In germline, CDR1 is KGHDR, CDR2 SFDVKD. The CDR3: CATSDPGTGGGTGYTF. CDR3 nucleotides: TGTGCCACCAGTGATCCGGGGACAGGGGGAGGTACTGGCTACACCTTC.

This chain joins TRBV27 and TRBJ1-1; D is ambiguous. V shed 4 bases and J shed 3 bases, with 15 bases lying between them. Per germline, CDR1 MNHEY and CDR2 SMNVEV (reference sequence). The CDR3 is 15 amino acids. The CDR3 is CASSSGPSWDTEAFF. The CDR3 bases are TGTGCCAGCAGTTCAGGCCCCTCCTGGGACACTGAAGCTTTCTTT.

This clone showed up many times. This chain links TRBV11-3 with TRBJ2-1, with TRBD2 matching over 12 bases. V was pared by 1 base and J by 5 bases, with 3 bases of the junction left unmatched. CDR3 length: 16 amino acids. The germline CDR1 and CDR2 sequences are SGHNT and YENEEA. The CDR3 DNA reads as TGTGCCAGCAGCTTAGGACTAGCGGGAGTAAACAATGAGCAGTTCTTC. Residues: CASSLGLAGVNNEQFF.

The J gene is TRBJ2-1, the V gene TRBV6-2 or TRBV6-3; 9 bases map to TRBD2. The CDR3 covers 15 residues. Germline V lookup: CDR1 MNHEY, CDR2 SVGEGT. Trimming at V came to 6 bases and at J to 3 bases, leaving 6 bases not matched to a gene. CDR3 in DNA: TGTGCCAGCAGCCTTAGCGGGAGTGGCTACAATGAGCAGTTCTTC. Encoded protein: CASSLSGSGYNEQFF.

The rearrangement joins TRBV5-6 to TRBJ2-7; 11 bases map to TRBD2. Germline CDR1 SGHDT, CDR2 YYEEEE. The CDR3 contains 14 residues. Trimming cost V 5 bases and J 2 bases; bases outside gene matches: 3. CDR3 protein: CASRKTSGTYEQYF. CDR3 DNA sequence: TGTGCCAGCAGAAAGACTAGCGGGACCTACGAGCAGTACTTC.

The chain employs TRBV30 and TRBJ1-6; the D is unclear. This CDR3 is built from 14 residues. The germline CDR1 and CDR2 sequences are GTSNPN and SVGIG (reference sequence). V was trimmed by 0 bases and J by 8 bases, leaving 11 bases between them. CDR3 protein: CAWSVLRGDSPLHF. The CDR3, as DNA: TGTGCCTGGAGTGTACTGAGAGGAGATTCACCCCTCCACTTT. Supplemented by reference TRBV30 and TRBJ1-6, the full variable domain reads SQTIHQWPATLVQPVGSPLSLECTVEGTSNPNLYWYRQAAGRGLQLLFYSVGIGQISSEVPQNLSASRPQDRQFILSSKKLLLSDSGFYLCAWSVLRGDSPLHFGNGTRLTVT.

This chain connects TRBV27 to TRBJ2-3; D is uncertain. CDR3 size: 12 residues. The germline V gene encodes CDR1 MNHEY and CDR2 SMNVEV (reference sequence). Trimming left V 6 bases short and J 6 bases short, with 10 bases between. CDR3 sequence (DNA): TGTGCCAGCAGCGCCCTAGGTGATACGCAGTATTTT. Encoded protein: CASSALGDTQYF.

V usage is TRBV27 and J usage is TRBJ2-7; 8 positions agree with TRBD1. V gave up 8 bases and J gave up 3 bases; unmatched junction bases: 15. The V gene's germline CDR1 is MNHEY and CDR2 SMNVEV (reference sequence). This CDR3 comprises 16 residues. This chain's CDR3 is CASEQRTGGGFYEQYF. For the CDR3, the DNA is TGTGCCAGCGAACAAAGAACAGGGGGAGGATTCTACGAGCAGTACTTC.

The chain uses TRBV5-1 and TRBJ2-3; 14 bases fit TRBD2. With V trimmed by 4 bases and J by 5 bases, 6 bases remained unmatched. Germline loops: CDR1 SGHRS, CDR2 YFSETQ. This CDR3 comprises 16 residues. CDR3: CASSKGLAGDKDTQYF. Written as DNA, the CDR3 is TGCGCCAGCAGCAAGGGACTAGCGGGAGATAAAGATACGCAGTATTTT.

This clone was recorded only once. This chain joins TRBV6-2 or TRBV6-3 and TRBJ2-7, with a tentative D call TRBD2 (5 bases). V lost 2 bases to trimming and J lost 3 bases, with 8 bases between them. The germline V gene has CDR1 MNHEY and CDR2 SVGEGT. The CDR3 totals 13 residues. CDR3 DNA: TGTGCCAGCAGTTACGGGAGATACTACGAGCAGTACTTC. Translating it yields CASSYGRYYEQYF.

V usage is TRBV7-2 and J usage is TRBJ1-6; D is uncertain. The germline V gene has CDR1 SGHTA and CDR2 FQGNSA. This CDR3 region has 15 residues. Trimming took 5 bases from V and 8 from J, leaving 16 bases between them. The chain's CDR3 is CASSPNPEGYSPLHF. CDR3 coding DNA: TGTGCCAGCAGCCCCAATCCAGAGGGCTATTCACCCCTCCACTTT.

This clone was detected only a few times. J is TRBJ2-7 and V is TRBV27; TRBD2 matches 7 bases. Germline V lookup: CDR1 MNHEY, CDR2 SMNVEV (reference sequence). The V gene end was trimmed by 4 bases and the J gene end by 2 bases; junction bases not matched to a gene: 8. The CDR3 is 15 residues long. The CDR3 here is CASSYGDYQTYEQYF. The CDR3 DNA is TGTGCCAGCAGTTATGGGGACTACCAAACCTACGAGCAGTACTTC.

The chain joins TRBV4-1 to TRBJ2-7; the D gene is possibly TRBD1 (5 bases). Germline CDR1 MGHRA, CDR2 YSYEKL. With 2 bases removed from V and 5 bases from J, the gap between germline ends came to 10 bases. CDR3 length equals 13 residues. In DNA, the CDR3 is TGCGCCAGCAGCCAAACAGGTATAAACGAGCAGTACTTC. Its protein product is CASSQTGINEQYF.

For the CDR3, the DNA is TGTGCCAGCAGCCAGCAGGGGGGCCAGGACTATGGCTACACCTTC. Its translation is CASSQQGGQDYGYTF. This chain uses TRBV11-1 with TRBJ1-2; TRBD1 aligns across 7 bases. The CDR3 loop spans 15 amino acids. V lost 5 bases to trimming and J lost 3 bases; unmatched junction nucleotides: 9. The V gene's germline CDR1 is SGHAT and CDR2 FQDESV (reference sequence).